Included here is one T cell receptor beta chain sequence, with context. The sample comes from a study of blood T cell repertoires in COVID-19. Study-wide background: COVID-19 samples from acute and convalescent phases originated in the United States, Italy and Spain. Nucleic acid was either cDNA or gDNA, and it came from T cells, B-cell-depleted T cells, or PBMCs.

Enrolled through a virtual design, the participants were between 18 and 89 years of age and came from approximately 25 US areas. Cohort placement rested on clinical history that participants reported themselves. Generated by immunoSEQ multiplex PCR, the TCRdb table keeps only in-frame clones and is missing some. The sample has some 490,000 clones, about nine tenths seen once. The source of this sequence is a woman aged 60-75 years who had recovered from COVID-19. The specimen sequenced was PBMCs or T cells enriched from blood (not recorded which).

The CDR3 loop is CASSVEGASYNEQFF. The CDR3 DNA is TGTGCCAGCAGCGTAGAGGGGGCTTCCTACAATGAGCAGTTCTTC. The genes are TRBV9 and TRBJ2-1, with 7 bases that match TRBD1. Looked up from germline, CDR1 is SGDLS and CDR2 is YYNGEE. The CDR3 extends over 15 amino acids. V trimming: 0 bases; J trimming: 1 base; junction bases outside the gene matches: 1.